The 23 T cell receptor beta chains below were found in one sample sequenced in a study of shared clonotypes between healthy human individuals. TCRdb's table, derived via immunoSEQ multiplex PCR, lists solely in-frame clones and lacks some. Seen here are about 2.4 million clones, roughly 93% observed once, and the top ten hold more than 0.35%. The sample was naive CD4+ T cells from PBMCs. Subset: CD45RA+ positively selected. The receptors stem from a man between 18 and 35 years old in good health. Some clones in this sample may be carry-over from other donors' samples.

The chain links TRBV27 to TRBJ2-2; possible D gene TRBD2, 6 bases. Germline V gene lookup returns CDR1 MNHEY and CDR2 SMNVEV (reference sequence). This CDR3 region has 16 residues. Trimming stripped 2 bases from V and 1 base from J, with 11 bases between. CDR3 amino acids: CASSLPGVQNTGELFF. The CDR3, as DNA: TGTGCCAGCAGTTTACCGGGGGTCCAGAACACCGGGGAGCTGTTTTTT.

Of note for this clone: Other DNA sequences in this sample translate to the same CDR3. The chain joins TRBV5-1 to TRBJ2-1, with 8 bases that match TRBD2. This CDR3 contains 15 residues. Germline CDR1 SGHRS, CDR2 YFSETQ. The V gene end was trimmed by 0 bases and the J gene end by 5 bases; junction bases not matched to a gene: 4. Written as DNA, the CDR3 is TGCGCCAGCAGCTTGGGGTTAGCGGGAAACAATGAGCAGTTCTTC. Amino acids: CASSLGLAGNNEQFF.

This sequence joins TRBV6-4 and TRBJ2-1, with 9 bases fitting TRBD1. V lost 0 bases and J lost 6; bases outside the gene matches: 9. The CDR3 runs to 17 residues. Germline values: CDR1 MRHNA, CDR2 SNTAGT. DNA of the CDR3: TGTGCCAGCAGTGACTCGGCGACAGGGGGTCCCCTCAATGAGCAGTTCTTC. It translates to CASSDSATGGPLNEQFF.

The V gene is TRBV23-1, the J gene TRBJ1-5; D is undetermined. TRBV23-1 counts as an open reading frame of uncertain function. V was clipped by 6 bases and J by 3 bases, with 12 bases between them. This CDR3 contains 14 residues. For the CDR3, the DNA is TGCGCCAGCAGCCAACGGGCTTTCAATCAGCCCCAGCATTTT. Protein product: CASSQRAFNQPQHF.

The chain joins TRBV29-1 to TRBJ2-7, with 7 bases identical to TRBD1. Trimming removed 6 bases from V and 1 base from J; junction bases left unmatched: 6. This CDR3 spans 13 amino acids. The germline CDR1 and CDR2 sequences are SQVTM and ANQGSEA. CDR3 residues: CSVGPDRSYEQYF. CDR3 sequence (DNA): TGCAGCGTCGGACCGGACAGGTCCTACGAGCAGTACTTC.

This clone has a handful of counts. This same CDR3 is encoded by further DNA sequences in the sample. J is TRBJ2-5 and V is TRBV5-1; tentative D call: TRBD1 (6 bases). CDR3 size: 13 residues. Germline V lookup: CDR1 SGHRS, CDR2 YFSETQ. V was pared by 4 bases and J by 1 base, with 8 bases between. CDR3 amino acids: CASSPDSQETQYF. The CDR3 DNA reads as TGCGCCAGCAGCCCGGACAGCCAAGAGACCCAGTACTTC. Full variable domain (rest looked up from reference TRBV5-1 and TRBJ2-5): KAGVTQTPRYLIKTRGQQVTLSCSPISGHRSVSWYQQTPGQGLQFLFEYFSETQRNKGNFPGRFSGRQFSNSRSEMNVSTLELGDSALYLCASSPDSQETQYFGPGTRLLVL.

The chain combines TRBV2 with TRBJ2-5; 11 bases fit TRBD2. Germline V gene lookup returns CDR1 SNHLY and CDR2 FYNNEI. This CDR3 region has 15 residues. Trimming at V came to 2 bases and at J to 5 bases, leaving 4 bases not matched to a gene. CDR3 region: CASSEPLAGGETQYF. CDR3 bases: TGTGCCAGCAGTGAACCCCTAGCGGGAGGTGAGACCCAGTACTTC.

This chain links TRBV19 with TRBJ2-1, with TRBD1 as a possible D gene (5 bases). The CDR3 runs to 17 residues. Germline V gene lookup returns CDR1 LNHDA and CDR2 SQIVND (reference sequence). Trimming removed 7 bases from V and 2 bases from J, with 21 bases in between. The CDR3 bases are TGTGCCAGTAACATGGGGCGCGTTGCAGGGACCTACAATGAGCAGTTCTTC. Translating it yields CASNMGRVAGTYNEQFF.

DNA of the CDR3: TGTGCCTGGAGTGTACGCACGGCCCTCACCGGGGAGCTGTTTTTT. Its protein product is CAWSVRTALTGELFF. The rearrangement uses TRBV30 and TRBJ2-2, with D unclear. This CDR3 comprises 15 residues. CDR1 and CDR2 from the germline V gene are GTSNPN and SVGIG (reference sequence). V lost 0 bases and J 4 bases, leaving 12 bases between the germline ends.

The rearrangement links TRBV18 to TRBJ2-5; D remains unclear. Trimming pared 1 base from V and 0 bases from J, leaving 6 bases between. CDR1 and CDR2 from the germline V gene are KGHSH and LQKENI. The CDR3 runs 14 residues. The CDR3: CASSPLPDQETQYF. The CDR3 region has the DNA TGTGCCAGCTCACCACTTCCAGACCAAGAGACCCAGTACTTC.

The chain uses TRBV6-5 and TRBJ1-1; possibly TRBD1 for D (6 bases). Looked up from germline, CDR1 is MNHEY and CDR2 is SVGAGI. Deletions cut 0 bases from V and 1 base from J, with 12 bases between. The CDR3 is 16 residues long. The CDR3 reads CASSYSAGRGNTEAFF. The CDR3 coding sequence is TGTGCCAGCAGTTACTCGGCTGGCAGGGGGAACACTGAAGCTTTCTTT.

The rearrangement links TRBV27 to TRBJ2-7; the match to TRBD2 covers 7 bases. The V and J ends lost 3 bases and 3 bases, in that order; junction bases with no gene match: 11. CDR3 length: 16 residues. In germline, CDR1 is MNHEY, CDR2 SMNVEV (reference sequence). The CDR3 nucleotides are TGTGCCAGCAGTTTGTGGGGGAGGGCCGGGGACTACGAGCAGTACTTC. This sequence encodes CASSLWGRAGDYEQYF.

The gene calls are TRBV28 and TRBJ1-2, with D possibly matching TRBD1 (5 bases). With 6 bases removed from V and 0 bases from J, the gap between germline ends came to 11 bases. Germline V gene lookup returns CDR1 MDHEN and CDR2 SYDVKM. CDR3 length: 14 amino acids. CDR3 residues: CASRPGGANYGYTF. DNA of the CDR3: TGTGCCAGCAGGCCCGGGGGAGCTAACTATGGCTACACCTTC.

The chain employs TRBV6-5 and TRBJ2-7; possibly TRBD1 or TRBD2 for D (5 bases each). The germline gives CDR1 MNHEY, CDR2 SVGAGI. The length of the CDR3 is 13 residues. Deletions cut 8 bases from V and 9 bases from J, with 20 bases between. Written as DNA, the CDR3 is TGTGCCAGCGGGGGTAACAGGTTCTTCGGGCAGTACTTC. Amino acid sequence: CASGGNRFFGQYF.

CDR3 protein: CASTVSGSSPTDTQYF. CDR3 in DNA: TGTGCCAGCACCGTTAGCGGGAGTTCCCCCACAGATACGCAGTATTTT. The chain joins TRBV9 to TRBJ2-3, with TRBD2 identical over 9 bases. The junction had 10 bases not matched to a gene; V was cut back by 6 bases and J by 2 bases. Germline loops: CDR1 SGDLS, CDR2 YYNGEE. This CDR3 has 16 amino acids.

The chain is built from TRBV28 and TRBJ2-3, with D perhaps being TRBD1 or TRBD2 (6 bases each). CDR1 and CDR2 (germline): MDHEN, SYDVKM. CDR3 size: 13 residues. The V end was cut by 6 bases, the J end by 4 bases, with 11 bases between. The chain's CDR3 is CASSPGASDTQYF. CDR3 DNA sequence: TGTGCCAGCAGCCCGGGGGCTTCAGATACGCAGTATTTT. Variable domain in full (rest from reference TRBV28 and TRBJ2-3): DVKVTQSSRYLVKRTGEKVFLECVQDMDHENMFWYRQDPGLGLRLIYFSYDVKMKEKGDIPEGYSVSREKKERFSLILESASTNQTSMYLCASSPGASDTQYFGPGTRLTVL.

The V gene is TRBV6-1, the J gene TRBJ2-2; D is uncertain. Germline-derived CDR1 and CDR2 are MNHNS and SASEGT. This CDR3 spans 13 amino acids. V lost 2 bases to trimming and J lost 6 bases, with 7 bases between them. CDR3 sequence: CASSENPAGELFF. In DNA form, the CDR3 reads TGTGCCAGCAGTGAAAATCCCGCCGGGGAGCTGTTTTTT.

The genes are TRBV11-3 and TRBJ2-7; TRBD2 might be the D (6 bases). V gave up 5 bases and J gave up 2 bases, with 13 bases separating them. CDR1 is SGHNT, CDR2 YENEEA, per germline. The CDR3 runs 14 residues. The CDR3 loop reads CASSPEAGTYEQYF. The DNA of the CDR3 is TGTGCCAGCAGCCCCGAGGCGGGGACCTACGAGCAGTACTTC. Full variable domain (rest looked up from reference TRBV11-3 and TRBJ2-7): EAGVVQSPRYKIIEKKQPVAFWCNPISGHNTLYWYLQNLGQGPELLIRYENEEAVDDSQLPKDRFSAERLKGVDSTLKIQPAELGDSAVYLCASSPEAGTYEQYFGPGTRLTVT.

This clone came up once. The rearrangement joins TRBV11-2 to TRBJ1-4, with TRBD1 matching 9 bases. V gave up 5 bases and J gave up 7 bases; unmatched junction bases: 5. This CDR3 has 14 residues. Germline CDR1 reads SGHAT; CDR2 reads FQNNGV. This CDR3 is CASSRRDRVEKLFF. The CDR3 bases are TGTGCCAGCAGCAGGAGGGACAGGGTTGAAAAACTGTTTTTT.

The chain is built from TRBV7-6 and TRBJ2-7; D is ambiguous. Trimming stripped 1 base from V and 2 bases from J, with 6 bases between. The CDR3 runs 13 residues. CDR1 is SGHVS and CDR2 is FNYEAQ in the germline V gene. DNA of the CDR3: TGTGCCAGCAGCTTAGTAGAGGCCTACGAGCAGTACTTC. Its protein product is CASSLVEAYEQYF.

V gene TRBV28 combines with J gene TRBJ2-3, with D perhaps matching TRBD1 (5 bases). Trimming pared 7 bases from V and 1 base from J, leaving 21 bases between. The germline V gene encodes CDR1 MDHEN and CDR2 SYDVKM. The CDR3 sequence is 17 residues long. CDR3: CASTDWGKNLGTDTQYF. The CDR3 nucleotides are TGTGCCAGCACCGACTGGGGCAAGAATTTAGGCACAGATACGCAGTATTTT.

The chain couples TRBV7-9 to TRBJ1-5; D not certain. Looked up from germline, CDR1 is SEHNR and CDR2 is FQNEAQ (reference sequence). This CDR3 has 15 residues. V gave up 4 bases and J gave up 1 base, with 11 bases separating them. In nucleotides, the CDR3 is TGTGCCAGCAGCTCCTATAGTGAGAGCAATCAGCCCCAGCATTTT. Encoded protein: CASSSYSESNQPQHF.

The genes are TRBV2 and TRBJ2-5; no firm D call. The CDR3 runs to 13 residues. Germline lookup yields CDR1 SNHLY and CDR2 FYNNEI. V shed 7 bases and J shed 1 base, with 10 bases lying between them. Here the CDR3 DNA reads TGTGCCAGCAAGGAGCGTAGCCAAGAGACCCAGTACTTC. Amino acids: CASKERSQETQYF.